The 8 T cell receptor beta chains below come from one sample, sequenced in a study of blood T cell repertoires in COVID-19. Sequencing used immunoSEQ multiplex PCR; TCRdb keeps in-frame clones, though not all of them. The table has 150,000 to 200,000 clones, 70% to 85% seen once. The sequencing input was peripheral blood. The receptor source for this set is a woman aged 80 or older with acute or convalescent COVID-19.

The genes are TRBV5-4 and TRBJ2-5; TRBD1 is a possible D gene (7 bases). V was pared by 3 bases and J by 5 bases, with 11 bases between. CDR1 is SGHNT, CDR2 YYREEE, per germline (reference sequence). CDR3 length equals 13 residues. The DNA for the CDR3 is TGTGCCAGCAGCTCAGGGGGACTCGAGACCCAGTACTTC. Its translation: CASSSGGLETQYF.

The chain is built from TRBV6-5 and TRBJ1-2, with D possibly being TRBD1 (5 bases). V was clipped by 0 bases and J by 8 bases, with 13 bases between them. In germline, CDR1 is MNHEY, CDR2 SVGAGI. The CDR3 length is 14 residues. The CDR3 DNA reads TGTGCCAGCAGTTACTCGTCGACAGTTAAGGGCTACACCTTC. Translated: CASSYSSTVKGYTF.

This clone showed up just once. The chain joins TRBV9 to TRBJ1-4; 7 bases line up with TRBD1. CDR3 length: 15 amino acids. Germline V gene sequence: CDR1 SGDLS, CDR2 YYNGEE. Trimming at V came to 0 bases and at J to 5 bases, leaving 4 bases not matched to a gene. The CDR3 is CASSVGGRGNEKLFF. In nucleotides, the CDR3 is TGTGCCAGCAGCGTAGGGGGCAGGGGGAATGAAAAACTGTTTTTT.

The chain combines TRBV6-2 or TRBV6-3 with TRBJ2-5, with 7 nucleotides matching TRBD1. CDR3 length: 13 amino acids. With 5 bases clipped from V and 7 bases from J, the junction kept 7 bases outside the gene matches. Germline-derived CDR1 and CDR2 are MNHEY and SVGEGT. Written as DNA, the CDR3 is TGTGCCAGCAGTATTGAAGACAGGGCGACCCAGTACTTC. Amino acids: CASSIEDRATQYF.

This clone was observed many times. The rearrangement joins TRBV28 to TRBJ1-4, with D perhaps matching TRBD1 (5 bases). V dropped 2 bases and J dropped 2 bases, with 6 bases sitting between them. The germline V gene encodes CDR1 MDHEN and CDR2 SYDVKM. CDR3 length equals 14 residues. The CDR3 here is CASSLPGTNEKLFF. CDR3 DNA: TGTGCCAGCAGTTTACCAGGGACTAATGAAAAACTGTTTTTT. The full variable domain, rest sourced from reference TRBV28 and TRBJ1-4, is DVKVTQSSRYLVKRTGEKVFLECVQDMDHENMFWYRQDPGLGLRLIYFSYDVKMKEKGDIPEGYSVSREKKERFSLILESASTNQTSMYLCASSLPGTNEKLFFGSGTQLSVL.

The rearrangement links TRBV2 to TRBJ1-4; possible D gene TRBD1, 5 bases. The CDR3 sequence is 11 residues long. V shed 6 bases and J shed 8 bases, with 7 bases lying between them. Per germline, CDR1 SNHLY and CDR2 FYNNEI. Here the CDR3 reads CASREGEKLFF. The CDR3 nucleotides are TGTGCCAGCAGGGAGGGGGAAAAACTGTTTTTT.

This sequence joins TRBV4-1 and TRBJ1-2; TRBD1 matches at 7 bases. CDR3 length: 15 amino acids. V lost 1 base, J lost 5 bases, and 7 bases stayed unmatched. Germline V CDR1 and CDR2: MGHRA, YSYEKL. The CDR3 bases are TGCGCCAGCAGCCAAGTTCCCGGGACAGTTTATGGCTACACCTTC. Translation gives CASSQVPGTVYGYTF.

V and J are TRBV9 and TRBJ2-7; possible D gene TRBD1, 5 bases. The CDR3 totals 15 residues. From germline, CDR1 is SGDLS and CDR2 YYNGEE. Trimming stripped 4 bases from V and 2 bases from J, with 16 bases between. CDR3: CASSLDSLSTYEQYF. As DNA, the CDR3 is TGTGCCAGCAGCTTAGACAGTCTCAGCACCTACGAGCAGTACTTC.